These 32 T cell receptor beta chains were sequenced from one sample in a study of T cells in Graves' hyperthyroidism and ophthalmopathy. What was amplified from RNA transcripts were TCR beta CDR3 regions. The HTBI set primed first-round TCR CDR3 RT-PCR. TCRdb redid the calling of the multiplex PCR reads with MiXCR, one entry per CDR3 protein. This table has about 350,000 distinct CDR3 sequences, roughly 15% appearing once. Sequencing was performed on blood. Every receptor here comes from a woman aged 25 to 39 with Graves' hyperthyroidism that later progressed to Graves' ophthalmopathy.

This clonotype was seen only a few times. The gene calls are TRBV20-1 and TRBJ2-3, with D possibly TRBD1 on 6 matching bases. V was pared by 4 bases and J by 3 bases, with 11 bases between. The CDR3 totals 13 residues. The germline CDR1 and CDR2 sequences are DFQATT and SNEGSKA (reference sequence). The DNA of the CDR3 is TGCAGTGCTATCGGCAGGGGAACAGATACGCAGTATTTT. Translating gives CSAIGRGTDTQYF.

This clonotype was recorded at least ten times. The V and J genes are TRBV11-2 and TRBJ2-1; TRBD2 aligns across 8 bases. Germline CDR1 reads SGHAT; CDR2 reads FQNNGV. With V trimmed by 5 bases and J by 8 bases, 14 bases remained unmatched. The CDR3 length is 16 residues. In DNA form, the CDR3 reads TGTGCCAGCAGCCCCTGGGTAGCGGGACTATTGGATGAGCAGTTCTTC. Its protein product is CASSPWVAGLLDEQFF.

The chain employs TRBV19 and TRBJ1-5; D not resolved. The germline V and J ends were trimmed by 1 base and 5 bases, with 15 bases remaining between them. Germline loops: CDR1 LNHDA, CDR2 SQIVND (reference sequence). The CDR3 runs 16 residues. In nucleotides, the CDR3 is TGTGCCAGTAGTATAGCCCGGAGGGATCGAGATCAGCCCCAGCATTTT. It codes for CASSIARRDRDQPQHF.

This clonotype was seen many times. CDR3 bases: TGTGCCAGCAGTTATTCCCGTATGGACAGGGGGCCTTGGAACACTGAAGCTTTCTTT. This gives the protein CASSYSRMDRGPWNTEAFF. This chain links TRBV6-2 or TRBV6-3 with TRBJ1-1; the match to TRBD1 covers 11 bases. Germline V lookup: CDR1 MNHEY, CDR2 SVGEGT. The CDR3 is made up of 19 amino acids. The trim removed 3 bases at V and 1 base at J, leaving 13 bases unmatched.

The chain employs TRBV15 and TRBJ1-6; D unresolved. Germline-derived CDR1 and CDR2 are LNHNV and YYDKDF (reference sequence). The CDR3 has 15 amino acids. V was trimmed by 1 base and J by 9 bases, leaving 13 bases between them. CDR3 loop: CATSRAGSGVSPLHF. The CDR3 DNA is TGTGCCACCAGCAGAGCGGGCAGTGGGGTTTCACCCCTCCACTTT.

This clonotype was counted between two and nine times. The CDR3 coding sequence is TGTGCCAGCAGCTTAGAAAGCGTGGGGGGCAATCAGCCCCAGCATTTT. It specifies CASSLESVGGNQPQHF. The rearrangement joins TRBV7-6 to TRBJ1-5; possible D gene TRBD1, 5 bases. CDR1 is SGHVS and CDR2 is FNYEAQ in the germline V gene. The CDR3 has 16 amino acids. The V end was cut by 1 base, the J end by 2 bases, with 12 bases between.

This clonotype appeared many times. This chain uses TRBV20-1 with TRBJ1-2, with unresolved D. The CDR3 has 16 residues. Germline V CDR1 and CDR2: DFQATT, SNEGSKA (reference sequence). V shed 3 bases and J shed 2 bases, with 19 bases lying between them. The CDR3 sequence: CSASLGWRRTNYGYTF. CDR3 nucleotide sequence: TGCAGTGCTAGTCTGGGGTGGAGGAGAACCAACTATGGCTACACCTTC.

At least ten counts were recorded for this clonotype. The chain carries TRBV25-1 and TRBJ2-7; 10 bases match TRBD1. V was pared by 2 bases and J by 2 bases, with 21 bases of the junction left unmatched. The CDR3 is 21 residues long. The germline V gene encodes CDR1 MGHDK and CDR2 SYGVNS. CDR3 region: CASSEDKFGTGVDTLAYEQYF. CDR3 DNA sequence: TGTGCCAGCAGTGAAGATAAGTTCGGGACAGGGGTCGACACATTAGCCTACGAGCAGTACTTC.

This clonotype has a handful of counts. This rearrangement joins TRBV27 to TRBJ1-3, with a tentative D call TRBD1 (5 bases). Between the trimmed V and J ends, which lost 2 bases and 2 bases, there was a span of 7 bases. This CDR3 has 14 residues. Germline V gene data show CDR1 as MNHEY and CDR2 as SMNVEV (reference sequence). CDR3 sequence reads: CASSLRGPGNTIYF. In DNA, the CDR3 is TGTGCCAGCAGTTTAAGGGGACCTGGAAACACCATATATTTT.

Many counts were recorded for this clonotype. The gene calls are TRBV20-1 and TRBJ2-7, with 7 nucleotides matching TRBD2. This CDR3 has 15 residues. CDR1 and CDR2 (germline): DFQATT, SNEGSKA (reference sequence). Trimming at V came to 4 bases and at J to 5 bases, leaving 14 bases not matched to a gene. The CDR3 DNA reads as TGCAGTGCTAAAGTGAGCGGGACGGGGGTGAACGAGCAGTACTTC. Protein sequence: CSAKVSGTGVNEQYF.

This clonotype came up many times. CDR3 nucleotides: TGTGCCAGCAGTTACCGACGCGGGGGGCTGTACGAGCAGTACTTC. It translates to CASSYRRGGLYEQYF. The chain recombines TRBV6-2 or TRBV6-3 with TRBJ2-7; the match to TRBD2 covers 8 bases. Germline V CDR1 and CDR2: MNHEY, SVGEGT. There are 15 residues in the CDR3. Losses at the gene ends were 2 bases for V and 4 bases for J; bases not matched to a gene: 7.

This clonotype was recorded a few times. The CDR3 spells CASSQGFTSGGEETQYF. CDR3 coding DNA: TGTGCCAGCAGCCAGGGGTTCACTAGCGGGGGCGAAGAGACCCAGTACTTC. V usage is TRBV4-2 and J usage is TRBJ2-5; 11 bases are shared with TRBD2. There are 17 residues in the CDR3. V lost 3 bases to trimming and J lost 3 bases; unmatched junction nucleotides: 9. Germline V gives CDR1 LGHNA, CDR2 YNFKEQ.

The V and J genes are TRBV18 and TRBJ1-4; 10 bases map to TRBD1. The CDR3 spans 15 residues. Trimming cost V 2 bases and J 5 bases; bases outside gene matches: 2. Germline V gene sequence: CDR1 KGHSH, CDR2 LQKENI. The CDR3 sequence is CASSPTGQGNEKLFF. The CDR3 DNA sequence: TGTGCCAGCTCACCAACGGGACAGGGGAATGAAAAACTGTTTTTT.

This clonotype showed up many times. The V and J genes are TRBV20-1 and TRBJ2-1; TRBD2 aligns across 14 bases. The CDR3 contains 15 residues. The junction had 9 bases not matched to a gene; V was cut back by 5 bases and J by 9 bases. Looked up from germline, CDR1 is DFQATT and CDR2 is SNEGSKA (reference sequence). CDR3 nucleotide sequence: TGCAGTGCTGCTAGAGGGACTAGCGGGAGAGGTGAGCAGTTCTTC. Amino acid sequence: CSAARGTSGRGEQFF.

This clonotype was seen repeatedly, ten times or more. The J gene is TRBJ2-5, the V gene TRBV6-1; no clear D gene. Trimming removed 5 bases at V and 4 bases at J, with 14 bases between. Germline lookup yields CDR1 MNHNS and CDR2 SASEGT. The CDR3 totals 14 residues. The CDR3 DNA reads TGTGCCAGCAGTTTAGGCAGTCAAAGAGAGACCCAGTACTTC. Translating it yields CASSLGSQRETQYF.

This clonotype was seen a few times. One end of the junction varies from germline; a read error may be responsible. The chain joins TRBV19 to TRBJ2-2; TRBD2 is a possible D gene (5 bases). The CDR3 runs to 13 residues. Germline values: CDR1 LNHDA, CDR2 SQIVND (reference sequence). In DNA, the CDR3 is TGTGCCAGTAGTATAGGTGGCGACGGGGAGCTGTCTTTT. Protein product: CASSIGGDGELSF.

A few counts support this clonotype. This chain joins TRBV3-1 and TRBJ2-6; D remains unclear. V was clipped by 0 bases and J by 0 bases, with 15 bases between them. Germline-derived CDR1 and CDR2 are LGHDT and YNNKEL (reference sequence). The CDR3 spans 19 residues. CDR3 DNA: TGTGCCAGCAGCCAAGAACAAGCCAGTGCAGACTCTGGGGCCAACGTCCTGACTTTC. This sequence encodes CASSQEQASADSGANVLTF.

The chain combines TRBV6-5 with TRBJ2-5; 7 bases agree with TRBD1. This CDR3 spans 16 amino acids. The germline V gene has CDR1 MNHEY and CDR2 SVGAGI. V lost 0 bases to trimming and J lost 4 bases; unmatched junction nucleotides: 8. The CDR3 bases are TGTGCCAGCAGTTACTCTCGAGAGACAGGGAGAGAGACCCAGTACTTC. Translating it yields CASSYSRETGRETQYF.

The chain is built from TRBV30 and TRBJ2-1; 14 bases are shared with TRBD2. CDR1 is GTSNPN, CDR2 SVGIG, per germline (reference sequence). V trimming: 0 bases; J trimming: 6 bases; junction bases outside the gene matches: 10. The CDR3 sequence is 18 residues long. The CDR3 DNA is TGTGCCTGGAGTGTGGGACTAGCGGGAGAATTTGCCGCCAATGAGCAGTTCTTC. It yields the protein CAWSVGLAGEFAANEQFF.

In this sample, this clonotype turned up many times. This chain connects TRBV4-1 to TRBJ2-1; 11 bases agree with TRBD2. CDR3 length: 14 amino acids. V shed 6 bases and J 5 bases; nucleotides not matched to a gene: 3. Germline V gene data show CDR1 as MGHRA and CDR2 as YSYEKL. This CDR3 reads CASRASGRNNEQFF. The CDR3 nucleotides read TGCGCCAGCAGGGCTAGCGGGAGGAACAATGAGCAGTTCTTC.

V is TRBV27 and J is TRBJ2-7; 10 bases are a match to TRBD2. The germline V gene has CDR1 MNHEY and CDR2 SMNVEV (reference sequence). The CDR3 covers 17 residues. Trimming cost V 0 bases and J 3 bases; bases outside gene matches: 8. CDR3 nucleotide sequence: TGTGCCAGCAGTTTATCGTCACTAGCGGGAAGCTACTACGAGCAGTACTTC. Residues: CASSLSSLAGSYYEQYF.

The genes are TRBV19 and TRBJ2-3; D might be TRBD2 (5 bases). The CDR3 runs 13 residues. The germline gives CDR1 LNHDA, CDR2 SQIVND (reference sequence). Trimming left V 8 bases short and J 1 base short, with 10 bases between. Here the CDR3 DNA reads TGTGCCAGTGGCGGTAGCGGCACAGATACGCAGTATTTT. Translating gives CASGGSGTDTQYF.

This clonotype was detected a few times. V is TRBV7-2 and J is TRBJ1-5, with 7 nucleotides matching TRBD1. V was pared by 5 bases and J by 7 bases, with 8 bases of the junction left unmatched. The length of the CDR3 is 14 residues. Germline loops: CDR1 SGHTA, CDR2 FQGNSA. In DNA form, the CDR3 reads TGTGCCAGCAGCGTAATGACAGGGTTCCAGCCCCAGCATTTT. Protein: CASSVMTGFQPQHF.

The gene calls are TRBV27 and TRBJ1-2; TRBD1 matches 8 bases. Germline assignment: CDR1 MNHEY and CDR2 SMNVEV (reference sequence). The CDR3 contains 15 residues. V lost 2 bases to trimming and J lost 3 bases; unmatched junction nucleotides: 5. DNA for the CDR3: TGTGCCAGCAGTTTACAAGGACAGGGACACTATGGCTACACCTTC. It is translated as CASSLQGQGHYGYTF.

This clonotype was detected a few times. The rearrangement joins TRBV7-9 to TRBJ1-4, with a tentative D call TRBD1 (5 bases). V gave up 5 bases and J gave up 3 bases, with 16 bases separating them. Per the germline V gene, CDR1 is SEHNR and CDR2 is FQNEAQ (reference sequence). The CDR3 totals 16 residues. The CDR3 region is CASSTPRAGPNEKLFF. For the CDR3, the DNA is TGTGCCAGCAGCACCCCCCGAGCAGGGCCTAATGAAAAACTGTTTTTT.

Many counts were recorded for this clonotype. The chain has TRBV27 and TRBJ2-7, with D unresolved. V was trimmed by 3 bases and J by 6 bases, leaving 12 bases between them. Germline assignment: CDR1 MNHEY and CDR2 SMNVEV (reference sequence). This CDR3 has 13 amino acids. The DNA of the CDR3 is TGTGCCAGCAGTTTCGACTCGTATGGCGAGCAGTACTTC. The encoded protein is CASSFDSYGEQYF.

In this sample, this clonotype turned up many times. V usage is TRBV5-1 and J usage is TRBJ2-7; D gene uncertain. The germline gives CDR1 SGHRS, CDR2 YFSETQ. This CDR3 is 13 amino acids long. Trimming shortened V by 4 bases and J by 1 base, and 9 bases separated the two germline ends. The DNA for the CDR3 is TGCGCCAGCAGCACGGACGGTTCCTACGAGCAGTACTTC. Translation gives CASSTDGSYEQYF.

This clonotype was counted at least ten times. V gene TRBV11-3 combines with J gene TRBJ2-2, with D possibly being TRBD2 (6 bases). V gave up 5 bases and J gave up 6 bases, with 19 bases separating them. Germline V gene lookup returns CDR1 SGHNT and CDR2 YENEEA. The CDR3 has 16 residues. This CDR3 reads CASSPLRLLAAGELFF. In nucleotides, the CDR3 is TGTGCCAGCAGCCCCCTGAGGTTACTAGCCGCCGGGGAGCTGTTTTTT.

This clonotype was recorded at least ten times. The chain combines TRBV19 with TRBJ1-4; D possibly corresponds to TRBD1 (5 bases). CDR1 LNHDA and CDR2 SQIVND come from the germline V gene (reference sequence). The V gene lost 7 bases and the J gene lost 3 bases, with 21 bases spanning the gap. CDR3 size: 17 residues. This chain's CDR3 is CASTPGKGVSANEKLFF. The CDR3 region has the DNA TGTGCCAGTACCCCCGGCAAAGGGGTTTCGGCTAATGAAAAACTGTTTTTT.

This clonotype was counted many times. This sequence joins TRBV7-9 and TRBJ2-2; no firm D call. V was trimmed by 5 bases and J by 6 bases, leaving 10 bases between them. The germline CDR1 and CDR2 sequences are SEHNR and FQNEAQ (reference sequence). The CDR3 runs 13 residues. For the CDR3, the DNA is TGTGCCAGCAGCACCTCAAGGGCCGGGGAGCTGTTTTTT. Protein: CASSTSRAGELFF. Together with reference TRBV7-9 and TRBJ2-2, the CDR3 gives the full variable domain: DTGVSQNPRHKITKRGQNVTFRCDPISEHNRLYWYRQTLGQGPEFLTYFQNEAQLEKSRLLSDRFSAERPKGSFSTLEIQRTEQGDSAMYLCASSTSRAGELFFGEGSRLTVL.

The rearrangement links TRBV4-1 to TRBJ1-1; D uncertain. Germline lookup yields CDR1 MGHRA and CDR2 YSYEKL. The ends were cut back, 4 bases at V and 4 bases at J, with 22 bases in the middle. This CDR3 spans 17 amino acids. The CDR3 DNA reads as TGCGCCAGCAGCCCCCCGCAAGGCCCGGGAGGCACCACTGAAGCTTTCTTT. Protein: CASSPPQGPGGTTEAFF.

The sample holds many counts of this clonotype. The chain combines TRBV28 with TRBJ1-1; 7 bases align to TRBD1. The CDR3 runs to 16 residues. Germline assignment: CDR1 MDHEN and CDR2 SYDVKM. The ends lost 4 bases at V and 1 base at J; junction bases unmatched: 9. The DNA of the CDR3 is TGTGCCAGCAGTTCGTCGGAAGGGACAGCGAACACTGAAGCTTTCTTT. This encodes CASSSSEGTANTEAFF.